This TCR beta chain is from a study of blood T cell repertoires in COVID-19. Per the original data handling: Scientists estimated how many nucleated cells there were by amplifying reference gene primers. This table comes from immunoSEQ multiplex PCR, and its TCRdb copy is limited to in-frame clones, with some not included. That table gives V, J and clone size, and the DNA gave D and trimming. The sample holds about 33,000 clones, about 85% seen once. V gave up 1 base and J gave up 2 bases; unmatched junction bases: 5. This CDR3 spans 17 amino acids. The germline V gene has CDR1 SGHTA and CDR2 FQGTGA. This chain links TRBV7-3 with TRBJ2-5; 12 bases line up with TRBD2. This TCR was recovered from a man aged 55-75 years with acute or convalescent COVID-19. The sample taken for sequencing was peripheral blood. As DNA, the CDR3 is TGTGCCAGCAGCTTAAACCGGGGGACTAGCGGGCAAGAGACCCAGTACTTC. It is translated as CASSLNRGTSGQETQYF.